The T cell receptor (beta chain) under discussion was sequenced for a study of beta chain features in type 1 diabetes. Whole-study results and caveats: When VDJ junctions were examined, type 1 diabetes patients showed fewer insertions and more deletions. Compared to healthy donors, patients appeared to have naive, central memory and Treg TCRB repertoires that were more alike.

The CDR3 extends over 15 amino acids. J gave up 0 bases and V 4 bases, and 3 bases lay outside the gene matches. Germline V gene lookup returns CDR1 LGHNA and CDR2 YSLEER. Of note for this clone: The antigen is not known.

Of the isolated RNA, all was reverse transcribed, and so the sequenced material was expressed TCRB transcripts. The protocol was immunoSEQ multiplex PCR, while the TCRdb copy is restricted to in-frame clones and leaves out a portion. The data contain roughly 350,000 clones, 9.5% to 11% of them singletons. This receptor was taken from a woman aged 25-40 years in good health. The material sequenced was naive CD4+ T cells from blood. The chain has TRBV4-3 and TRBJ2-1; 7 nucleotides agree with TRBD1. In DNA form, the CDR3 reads TGCGCCAGCAGCCCACAGGGGCTCTCCTACAATGAGCAGTTCTTC. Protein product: CASSPQGLSYNEQFF.